Presented here are 32 T cell receptor beta chains from one specimen sequenced in a study of CD8 T cells in Susac syndrome. An input of about 0.45 to 1 ug of RNA was subjected to reverse transcription using random hexamers. TCRdb reanalysed the immunoSEQ multiplex PCR reads using MiXCR and keeps one entry per CDR3 protein. Here the sample spans around 150,000 distinct CDR3 sequences, 94% being singletons. The sequenced material came from CD8+ T cells from PBMCs. Receptors originate from a human donor in good health.

The J gene is TRBJ2-1, the V gene TRBV19; TRBD2 agrees at 8 bases. Germline trimming cut 6 bases from V and 2 bases from J; bases unmatched to any gene: 6. Germline V gene sequence: CDR1 LNHDA, CDR2 SQIVND (reference sequence). This CDR3 spans 15 amino acids. The CDR3 region has the DNA TGTGCCAGTAGCCTCACTAGCGGCCCCTACAATGAGCAGTTCTTC. It yields the protein CASSLTSGPYNEQFF.

This chain links TRBV9 with TRBJ1-5; TRBD1 matches 7 bases. The germline CDR1 and CDR2 sequences are SGDLS and YYNGEE. Trimming took 0 bases from V and 6 from J; bases not matched to a gene: 3. The CDR3 extends over 14 amino acids. The CDR3 is CASSVGQGTQPQHF. CDR3 nucleotide sequence: TGTGCCAGCAGCGTAGGACAGGGCACTCAGCCCCAGCATTTT.

The CDR3 loop reads CASSFAGVYEQYF. The CDR3 DNA sequence: TGTGCCAGCAGCTTTGCAGGGGTATACGAGCAGTACTTC. The V gene is TRBV7-9, the J gene TRBJ2-7; TRBD1 might be the D (6 bases). Germline V lookup: CDR1 SEHNR, CDR2 FQNEAQ (reference sequence). This CDR3 region has 13 residues. Trimming removed 3 bases from V and 4 bases from J, with 10 bases in between.

This clonotype was observed a handful of times. The J gene is TRBJ2-7, the V gene TRBV19; TRBD1 might be the D (5 bases). Germline V gives CDR1 LNHDA, CDR2 SQIVND (reference sequence). V lost 5 bases and J lost 3, with 14 bases in between. There are 14 residues in the CDR3. The CDR3: CASSPWGSSYEQYF. CDR3 bases: TGTGCCAGTAGTCCCTGGGGCTCTAGCTACGAGCAGTACTTC.

The rearrangement uses TRBV30 and TRBJ2-7; 9 bases line up with TRBD1. Germline V gene lookup returns CDR1 GTSNPN and CDR2 SVGIG (reference sequence). V was pared by 5 bases and J by 6 bases, with 8 bases of the junction left unmatched. This CDR3 has 13 amino acids. The CDR3 is CAWEIGTGSEQYF. CDR3 DNA sequence: TGTGCCTGGGAAATCGGGACAGGGAGCGAGCAGTACTTC.

The chain couples TRBV27 to TRBJ2-2; no clear D gene. V was pared by 1 base and J by 3 bases, with 9 bases between. The CDR3 length is 15 residues. CDR1 and CDR2 (germline): MNHEY, SMNVEV (reference sequence). The CDR3 DNA follows: TGTGCCAGCAGTTTATATTCGGGTTACACCGGGGAGCTGTTTTTT. Translated, it gives CASSLYSGYTGELFF.

The gene calls are TRBV4-3 and TRBJ2-3, with D uncertain. The CDR3 length is 16 residues. CDR1 LGHNA and CDR2 YSLEER come from the germline V gene. Deletions cut 0 bases from V and 0 bases from J, with 10 bases between. The CDR3 bases are TGCGCCAGCAGCCAAGATAATCCGGAAAGCACAGATACGCAGTATTTT. Translated, it gives CASSQDNPESTDTQYF.

The rearrangement links TRBV29-1 to TRBJ2-7, with D perhaps TRBD1 (5 bases). Per germline, CDR1 SQVTM and CDR2 ANQGSEA. Between the trimmed V and J ends, which lost 7 bases and 2 bases, there was a span of 9 bases. The CDR3 totals 11 residues. The CDR3 DNA follows: TGCAGCGGGCAGGGAACCTACGAGCAGTACTTC. Translation: CSGQGTYEQYF.

The count of this clonotype is one. The J gene is TRBJ2-1, the V gene TRBV20-1; possible D gene TRBD2, 6 bases. Trimming removed 6 bases from V and 6 bases from J, with 18 bases in between. Per germline, CDR1 DFQATT and CDR2 SNEGSKA (reference sequence). The CDR3 is 14 amino acids. This CDR3 is CSALLAPRVNEQFF. Written as DNA, the CDR3 is TGCAGTGCCCTACTAGCTCCCCGGGTCAATGAGCAGTTCTTC.

V is TRBV7-9 and J is TRBJ2-1; D perhaps matches TRBD2 (5 bases). The V and J ends lost 1 base and 6 bases respectively, with 7 bases between them. Germline CDR1 and CDR2: SEHNR and FQNEAQ (reference sequence). The CDR3 length is 13 residues. CDR3 coding DNA: TGTGCCAGCAGCTTAGTGGAGGTCAATGAGCAGTTCTTC. This sequence encodes CASSLVEVNEQFF.

The CDR3 sequence is CASSLETGNEQFF. CDR3 sequence (DNA): TGTGCCAGCAGTTTAGAGACAGGGAACGAGCAGTTCTTC. This rearrangement joins TRBV27 to TRBJ2-1, with 7 positions matching TRBD1. The CDR3 has 13 amino acids. The germline V gene has CDR1 MNHEY and CDR2 SMNVEV (reference sequence). J was trimmed by 10 bases and V by 2 bases; bases with no gene match: 5.

This sequence joins TRBV7-2 and TRBJ2-1; D not certain. Germline loops: CDR1 SGHTA, CDR2 FQGNSA. This CDR3 has 16 residues. The ends were cut back, 1 base at V and 10 bases at J, with 20 bases in the middle. The CDR3 region is CASSLVGLASYGEQFF. Here the CDR3 DNA reads TGTGCCAGCAGCTTAGTAGGGTTAGCCTCATACGGCGAGCAGTTCTTC.

This clonotype was seen more than once but under ten times. The V and J genes are TRBV29-1 and TRBJ2-1; no definite D call. Germline loops: CDR1 SQVTM, CDR2 ANQGSEA. The CDR3 has 10 residues. V lost 5 bases, J lost 3 bases, and 2 bases lay in between. The DNA for the CDR3 is TGCAGCGTTCGCTACAATGAGCAGTTCTTC. It codes for CSVRYNEQFF.

The chain is built from TRBV25-1 and TRBJ2-7, with 7 positions matching TRBD1. V lost 5 bases to trimming and J lost 2 bases; unmatched junction nucleotides: 6. The CDR3 contains 14 residues. Per the germline V gene, CDR1 is MGHDK and CDR2 is SYGVNS. This CDR3 is CASSTRDSPYEQYF. CDR3 nucleotides: TGTGCCAGCAGTACCCGGGACAGTCCCTACGAGCAGTACTTC.

This chain connects TRBV6-5 to TRBJ2-3; 11 bases are shared with TRBD2. The germline CDR1 and CDR2 sequences are MNHEY and SVGAGI. V shed 4 bases and J 7 bases; nucleotides not matched to a gene: 4. The CDR3 length is 14 residues. The CDR3 DNA reads as TGTGCCAGCAGTTTGACGACTAGCGGGAATACGCAGTATTTT. Residues: CASSLTTSGNTQYF.

Only one count was recorded for this clonotype. This chain joins TRBV3-1 and TRBJ2-2; D may be TRBD1 (6 bases). Germline V CDR1 and CDR2: LGHDT, YNNKEL (reference sequence). The length of the CDR3 is 13 residues. V was pared by 7 bases and J by 5 bases, with 11 bases between. The CDR3 is CASTPGETGELFF. DNA of the CDR3: TGTGCCAGCACCCCAGGGGAGACCGGGGAGCTGTTTTTT.

This chain connects TRBV20-1 to TRBJ2-7; the match to TRBD2 covers 7 bases. Germline-derived CDR1 and CDR2 are DFQATT and SNEGSKA (reference sequence). The CDR3 is made up of 13 amino acids. V lost 3 bases to trimming and J lost 0 bases; unmatched junction nucleotides: 2. CDR3 bases: TGCAGTGCTAGGACTAGCTCCTCCTACGAGCAGTACTTC. It encodes CSARTSSSYEQYF.

V usage is TRBV29-1 and J usage is TRBJ2-3; D may be TRBD2 (6 bases). V dropped 3 bases and J dropped 6 bases, with 19 bases sitting between them. Germline V gene data show CDR1 as SQVTM and CDR2 as ANQGSEA. CDR3 length: 15 residues. For the CDR3, the DNA is TGCAGCGTTGACCGGGCTGGGACTTCTGGGGATACGCAGTATTTT. This codes for CSVDRAGTSGDTQYF.

V and J are TRBV27 and TRBJ1-1; D might be TRBD1 (5 bases). V was cut by 3 bases and J by 5 bases, with 16 bases left in between. Germline V CDR1 and CDR2: MNHEY, SMNVEV (reference sequence). This CDR3 is 15 amino acids long. In DNA form, the CDR3 reads TGTGCCAGCAGTTTGAGGCCTCTCGGGGGAACTGAAGCTTTCTTT. Protein sequence: CASSLRPLGGTEAFF.

The chain carries TRBV30 and TRBJ2-3; D not certain. CDR1 and CDR2 from the germline V gene are GTSNPN and SVGIG (reference sequence). V lost 0 bases and J lost 3, with 4 bases in between. This CDR3 comprises 12 residues. CDR3 residues: CAWSVQTDTQYF. In DNA form, the CDR3 reads TGTGCCTGGAGTGTACAGACAGATACGCAGTATTTT. Filled out from reference TRBV30 and TRBJ2-3, the complete variable domain reads SQTIHQWPATLVQPVGSPLSLECTVEGTSNPNLYWYRQAAGRGLQLLFYSVGIGQISSEVPQNLSASRPQDRQFILSSKKLLLSDSGFYLCAWSVQTDTQYFGPGTRLTVL.

The chain couples TRBV9 to TRBJ2-1; 14 bases are shared with TRBD2. The junction had 5 bases not matched to a gene; V was cut back by 3 bases and J by 9 bases. The CDR3 is 15 residues long. The germline V gene has CDR1 SGDLS and CDR2 YYNGEE. CDR3 bases: TGTGCCAGCAGCGAGGGACTAGCGGGAGTCGGTGAGCAGTTCTTC. Amino acid sequence: CASSEGLAGVGEQFF.

The chain has TRBV29-1 and TRBJ2-3; possible D gene TRBD1, 6 bases. CDR1 and CDR2 from the germline V gene are SQVTM and ANQGSEA. Trimming left V 3 bases short and J 3 bases short, with 16 bases between. The CDR3 is made up of 15 amino acids. The CDR3 region is CSVDEATTGTDTQYF. The CDR3 DNA reads TGCAGCGTTGATGAAGCTACTACAGGGACAGATACGCAGTATTTT.

The chain uses TRBV29-1 and TRBJ2-1; 8 bases agree with TRBD2. V trimming: 6 bases; J trimming: 1 base; junction bases outside the gene matches: 5. There are 14 residues in the CDR3. Per the germline V gene, CDR1 is SQVTM and CDR2 is ANQGSEA. The CDR3 is CSVPSGGSYNEQFF. As DNA, the CDR3 is TGCAGCGTACCGAGCGGGGGTTCCTACAATGAGCAGTTCTTC.

The J gene is TRBJ1-5, the V gene TRBV19; maybe TRBD1 (5 bases). V was cut by 4 bases and J by 7 bases, with 11 bases left in between. Germline values: CDR1 LNHDA, CDR2 SQIVND (reference sequence). The CDR3 consists of 13 residues. CDR3 sequence: CASSSDGAQPQHF. Written as DNA, the CDR3 is TGTGCCAGTAGTAGCGACGGGGCCCAGCCCCAGCATTTT.

V and J are TRBV27 and TRBJ2-2; D may be TRBD1 (6 bases). Germline CDR1 and CDR2: MNHEY and SMNVEV (reference sequence). The CDR3 covers 13 residues. V lost 4 bases and J lost 8, with 11 bases in between. The CDR3 DNA sequence: TGTGCCAGCAGTTCCAGGGGCATGGGGGAGCTGTTTTTT. Encoded protein: CASSSRGMGELFF.

The gene calls are TRBV29-1 and TRBJ1-2, with D possibly TRBD1 on 5 matching bases. V gave up 2 bases and J gave up 5 bases, with 12 bases separating them. Germline CDR1 SQVTM, CDR2 ANQGSEA. The CDR3 extends over 13 amino acids. Written as DNA, the CDR3 is TGCAGCGTTGAAACCGGGACGGTATATGGCTACACCTTC. Protein: CSVETGTVYGYTF.

This chain uses TRBV27 with TRBJ2-1; D is ambiguous. From germline, CDR1 is MNHEY and CDR2 SMNVEV (reference sequence). The V and J ends lost 2 bases and 0 bases respectively, with 5 bases between them. The CDR3 contains 14 residues. CDR3 bases: TGTGCCAGCAGTTTAGCGCACTCCTACAATGAGCAGTTCTTC. It yields the protein CASSLAHSYNEQFF.

CDR3 in DNA: TGTGCCAGCAGTAGAGGGTTCGGTGAAAAACTGTTTTTT. Encoded protein: CASSRGFGEKLFF. This sequence joins TRBV12-3 or TRBV12-4 and TRBJ1-4; D uncertain. The CDR3 runs to 13 residues. Trimming removed 5 bases from V and 7 bases from J, with 11 bases in between.

This clonotype was observed a single time. The chain recombines TRBV9 with TRBJ2-7; 13 nucleotides agree with TRBD2. The length of the CDR3 is 15 residues. J gave up 6 bases and V 0 bases, and 3 bases lay outside the gene matches. CDR1 and CDR2 (germline): SGDLS, YYNGEE. CDR3 coding DNA: TGTGCCAGCAGCGTAGGTACTAGCGGGAGGGGCGAGCAGTACTTC. It specifies CASSVGTSGRGEQYF. The full variable domain, in which reference TRBV9 and TRBJ2-7 provide the parts outside the CDR3, is DSGVTQTPKHLITATGQRVTLRCSPRSGDLSVYWYQQSLDQGLQFLIQYYNGEERAKGNILERFSAQQFPDLHSELNLSSLELGDSALYFCASSVGTSGRGEQYFGPGTRLTVT.

The sample holds one count of this clonotype. The CDR3 loop is CASSIGAGANEQFF. CDR3 DNA: TGTGCCAGCAGCATAGGGGCTGGAGCCAATGAGCAGTTCTTC. This chain links TRBV7-9 with TRBJ2-1; D perhaps matches TRBD1 (5 bases). Germline values: CDR1 SEHNR, CDR2 FQNEAQ (reference sequence). This CDR3 is 14 amino acids long. Trimming removed 5 bases from V and 6 bases from J, with 14 bases in between.

The chain carries TRBV7-9 and TRBJ2-5, with 12 bases fitting TRBD2. The CDR3 is made up of 14 amino acids. V shed 5 bases, J shed 4 bases, and the junction held 2 bases outside the gene matches. Germline V gene lookup returns CDR1 SEHNR and CDR2 FQNEAQ (reference sequence). The chain's CDR3 is CASSMTSGRETQYF. DNA for the CDR3: TGTGCCAGCAGCATGACTAGCGGGAGAGAGACCCAGTACTTC.

The chain uses TRBV27 and TRBJ2-7, with D possibly matching TRBD1 (5 bases). The V and J ends lost 6 bases and 3 bases respectively, with 21 bases between them. CDR1 and CDR2 from the germline V gene are MNHEY and SMNVEV (reference sequence). CDR3 length: 16 residues. CDR3 in DNA: TGTGCCAGCAGCAAATCCCCAGGGCCTTCTTACTACGAGCAGTACTTC. Amino acids: CASSKSPGPSYYEQYF.